This entry features one T cell receptor beta chain sequence. The antigen remains unidentified. Sampling of alopecia areata patients yielded lesional scalp punch biopsies as well as peripheral blood. CDR1 is SGDLS, CDR2 YYNGEE, per germline. With 0 bases removed from V and 4 bases from J, the gap between germline ends came to 3 bases. The CDR3 is made up of 12 amino acids. Once RNA had been extracted, it was reverse transcribed into cDNA to act as the sequencing template. Data came from immunoSEQ multiplex PCR; TCRdb stores just in-frame clones and leaves some out. The sample gives roughly 250,000 clones, around two thirds of which show up once; 1% to 1.5% is in the top ten. This sample is drawn from a study of CD8+ T cells in alopecia areata. Study-level information: Tofacitinib therapy lasting 6 to 18 months was followed by 6 months off drug. Study outcomes and limitations: Normal skin's resident alphabeta T cells are sequenced alongside lesional scalp T cells.

The specimen comprised CD4+ T cells sorted from blood, sampled at week 0. The J gene is TRBJ2-3, the V gene TRBV9; D is uncertain. This sequence was found in a human donor with alopecia areata. DNA for the CDR3: TGTGCCAGCAGCGTAGTCCCAGATACGCAGTATTTT. Translated: CASSVVPDTQYF.